The rows below give T cell receptor beta chains drawn from one sample of a study of cytomegalovirus exposure and HLA in healthy donors. Profiled with immunoSEQ multiplex PCR; TCRdb holds only in-frame clones, not every one. Of roughly 160,000 clones listed, approximately 79% are singletons. Sample: PBMCs. All receptors derive from a man aged 55 to 70 in good health and CMV-seronegative. Each CDR3 is given with its conserved first and last residue. Fields, in order: J gene, D gene, clone size, CDR3 length, V gene, CDR3 DNA, CDR3 protein. The D gene is left open where the match is weak. Not every row has a clone size; where given, it reads once, few, many or a size class.

TRBJ2-2,NA,NA,16,TRBV19,TGTGCCAGTAGTAGGAGGGCGGGGGCCGACGCCGGGGAGCTGTTTTTT,CASSRRAGADAGELFF
TRBJ2-7,TRBD1,NA,13,TRBV6-5,TGTGCCAGTAGACAGGGGCAAAACTACGAGCAGTACTTC,CASRQGQNYEQYF
TRBJ1-3,TRBD1,NA,14,TRBV7-2,TGTGCCAGCACCCAGGGGGTCTCTGGAAACACCATATATTTT,CASTQGVSGNTIYF
TRBJ2-7,TRBD2,NA,14,TRBV7-2,TGTGCCAGCAGAAGAACTAGCGGCTCCTACGAGCAGTACTTC,CASRRTSGSYEQYF
TRBJ2-7,TRBD2,NA,14,TRBV27,TGTGCCAGCAGCCCAGCCCGACTAGCGGGAGAGCAGTACTTC,CASSPARLAGEQYF
TRBJ1-2,NA,NA,14,TRBV18,TGTGCCAGCTCACCCTCGGGGAGGGGTAAGGGCTACACCTTC,CASSPSGRGKGYTF
TRBJ2-5,TRBD2,NA,15,TRBV7-2,TGTGCCAGCAGCCGAGCGGGGGGGTCGAGAGGGGCCCAGTACTTC,CASSRAGGSRGAQYF
TRBJ2-1,NA,NA,16,TRBV28,TGTGCCAGCAGTTTAGCATCCCCTCTATCCTACAATGAGCAGTTCTTC,CASSLASPLSYNEQFF
TRBJ1-1,NA,NA,15,TRBV5-6,TGTGCCAGCAGCGCGCTGGCTGGACATGGGGCTGAAGCTTTCTTT,CASSALAGHGAEAFF
TRBJ2-5,TRBD1,NA,17,TRBV7-8,TGTGCCAGCAGCTTAAGACCCGACAGGGCTTCTGGGGAGACCCAGTACTTC,CASSLRPDRASGETQYF
TRBJ1-5,NA,NA,10,TRBV30,TGCTGCGGGAAGGGTCAGCCCCAGCATTTT,CCGKGQPQHF
TRBJ2-7,TRBD1,few,13,TRBV29-1,TGCAGCGGAGTAGGGGACAGGGGGAGGGTGCAGTACTTC,CSGVGDRGRVQYF
TRBJ2-7,TRBD1,NA,17,TRBV5-5,TGTGCCAGCAGCCCCGTTACGACAGGGGGGTACTCCTACGAGCAGTACTTC,CASSPVTTGGYSYEQYF
TRBJ2-3,NA,NA,14,TRBV28,TGTGCCAGCAACCCCTTTGGGCTCACAGATACGCAGTATTTT,CASNPFGLTDTQYF
TRBJ1-2,TRBD1,NA,15,TRBV7-2,TGTGCCAGCAGCTTAGAGCAGGGACAGGTCTATGGCTACACCTTC,CASSLEQGQVYGYTF
TRBJ2-3,TRBD2,once,17,TRBV5-4,TGTGCCAGCAGCTTACCTGGGACTAGCGGGGTTACAGATACGCAGTATTTT,CASSLPGTSGVTDTQYF
TRBJ1-4,NA,NA,10,TRBV28,TGTGCCAGCAGTGAGGAAAAACTGTTTTTT,CASSEEKLFF
TRBJ2-7,TRBD2,NA,14,TRBV7-2,TGTGCCAGCAGCTTAGTGAGGAGCGGGAACGAGCAGTACTTC,CASSLVRSGNEQYF
TRBJ2-4,NA,NA,14,TRBV30,TGTGCCTGGCGCCAGCGGGACATCAAAAACATTCAGTACTTC,CAWRQRDIKNIQYF
TRBJ1-4,TRBD1,NA,15,TRBV7-2,TGTGCCAGCAGCCTAAGGGGCACAGGGGGTGAAAAACTGTTTTTT,CASSLRGTGGEKLFF
TRBJ2-3,TRBD1,NA,14,TRBV10-3,TGTGCCATCACCAAGGACAGGGAGTCAGATACGCAGTATTTT,CAITKDRESDTQYF
TRBJ2-5,TRBD1,NA,15,TRBV7-9,TGTGCCAGCAGCTTATTTAGGACAGGGCGGGAGACCCAGTACTTC,CASSLFRTGRETQYF
TRBJ2-7,NA,NA,13,TRBV28,TGTGCCAGCAGTTTGGGCCCTATCTACGAGCAGTACTTC,CASSLGPIYEQYF
TRBJ2-7,TRBD2,NA,14,TRBV27,TGTGCCAGCAGTTCCGGGACTAGGGGTTACGAGCAGTACTTC,CASSSGTRGYEQYF